The 2 T cell receptor beta chains given below trace back to one sample, sequenced in a study of cytomegalovirus exposure and HLA in healthy donors. 60 Vbeta and 13 Jbeta primers were used in PCR. Assay: immunoSEQ multiplex PCR; the TCRdb copy retains only in-frame clones and omits some. The data hold 180,000 or so clones, with 82% observed a single time. Sequenced sample: PBMCs. Receptors originate from a woman in her fifties or sixties in good health and CMV-seropositive.

The chain employs TRBV2 and TRBJ2-2; D might be TRBD2 (7 bases). CDR3 length: 13 amino acids. V lost 6 bases to trimming and J lost 5 bases, with 10 bases between them. CDR1 is SNHLY, CDR2 FYNNEI, per germline. CDR3 loop: CASRGGGTGELFF. CDR3 DNA: TGTGCCAGCAGGGGAGGGGGGACCGGGGAGCTGTTTTTT.

This rearrangement joins TRBV29-1 to TRBJ2-7; D uncertain. This CDR3 is built from 12 residues. Deletions cut 6 bases from V and 2 bases from J, with 11 bases between. Germline V gene data show CDR1 as SQVTM and CDR2 as ANQGSEA. The CDR3 spells CSVGTRTYEQYF. The DNA for the CDR3 is TGCAGCGTGGGTACCAGGACCTACGAGCAGTACTTC.